A selection of T cell receptor beta chains follows, all from one sample in a study of blood T cell repertoires in COVID-19. TCRdb's copy holds only in-frame clones and misses some; the assay was immunoSEQ multiplex PCR. The sample carries some 150,000 clones, around four fifths recorded once. Specimen: peripheral blood. These receptors all stem from a woman in her thirties or forties with active or convalescent COVID-19. CDR3s include the opening cysteine and the closing phenylalanine or tryptophan. Fields, in order: D gene, clone size, J gene, V gene, CDR3 DNA, CDR3 protein. The D gene is left open where the match is weak. The listing skips clone size in some rows; elsewhere it reads once, few, many or a size class.

.	.	TRBJ2-4	TRBV11-2	TGTGCCAGCAGCCCGGGGGTGTTAGCCAAAAACATTCAGTACTTC	CASSPGVLAKNIQYF
TRBD1	.	TRBJ1-2	TRBV2	TGTGCCAGCAGTGCGGGACAGGGTGGAAACTATGGCTACACCTTC	CASSAGQGGNYGYTF
.	.	TRBJ2-5	TRBV7-2	TGTGCCAGCAGCTTGTCACAGGGCTCCCAAGAGACCCAGTACTTC	CASSLSQGSQETQYF
TRBD1	.	TRBJ1-5	TRBV7-9	TGTGCCAGCAGCTTAGTGACAGGGGTTAGCAATCAGCCCCAGCATTTT	CASSLVTGVSNQPQHF
TRBD1	.	TRBJ2-7	TRBV5-1	TGCGCCAGCAGCAGCGTGGGACAGACCTACGAGCAGTACTTC	CASSSVGQTYEQYF
.	.	TRBJ1-3	TRBV5-1	TGCGCCAGCTCGGTAATCCAAGACAGCTCTGGAAACACCATATATTTT	CASSVIQDSSGNTIYF
.	.	TRBJ2-7	TRBV2	TGTGCCAGCACCAGACGCGGGACTCACCCCTATGAGCAGTACTTC	CASTRRGTHPYEQYF
TRBD2	.	TRBJ2-7	TRBV29-1	TGCAGCGTTACAGCGGGACCCTCCTACGAGCAGTACTTC	CSVTAGPSYEQYF
.	.	TRBJ1-1	TRBV7-8	TGTGCCAGCAGCTTAGCAACAGGGACGGCCATGAACACTGAAGCTTTCTTT	CASSLATGTAMNTEAFF
.	.	TRBJ1-1	TRBV18	TGTGCCAGCTCACCTTCGACCGCGGGAGCTTTCTTT	CASSPSTAGAFF
TRBD1	.	TRBJ2-7	TRBV5-1	TGCGCCAGCAGCTACGGGACAGGGGGTTTGACCTACGAGCAGTACTTC	CASSYGTGGLTYEQYF
TRBD1	.	TRBJ2-5	TRBV9	TGTGCCAGCAGCTCCCGGGACAGGGATCAAGAGACCCAGTACTTC	CASSSRDRDQETQYF
.	.	TRBJ1-3	TRBV19	TGTGCCAGTAGTACGGGGTTCTCTGGAAACACCATATATTTT	CASSTGFSGNTIYF
TRBD1	few	TRBJ2-2	TRBV5-8	TGTGCCAGCAGCTTGCACAGGGGGCCGTACACCGGGGAGCTGTTTTTT	CASSLHRGPYTGELFF
.	.	TRBJ1-5	TRBV6-1	TGTGCCAGCAGTGAAAGGAGTCAGCCCCAGCATTTT	CASSERSQPQHF
.	.	TRBJ1-6	TRBV12-3/TRBV12-4	TGTGCCAGCAATCAGGATATTAATTCACCCCTCCACTTT	CASNQDINSPLHF